The 8 T cell receptor beta chains reported below all come from one sample, sequenced in a study of blood T cell repertoires in COVID-19 (dated by TCRdb to 2020 to 2021). The library came from the immunoSEQ multiplex PCR assay. TCRdb took over this immuneACCESS table, retaining in-frame rearrangements with V and J assigned. Such tables are incomplete; in checked studies, under half of the missing clones stem from an unresolved V gene, and the remainder is unexplained. The sample table records over 250,000 clones; about 80% of these occur just once. In total, the top ten clones hold about 3.1% of the sample. Sequenced: peripheral blood. The source is a woman of 80 years or more with acute or convalescent COVID-19.

The CDR3 bases are TGTGCCAGCTCACCCCGGGACAGGGGGCTGGGGCAGTACTTC. Protein product: CASSPRDRGLGQYF. The chain joins TRBV18 to TRBJ2-7; 12 bases are a match to TRBD1. CDR3 length equals 14 residues. CDR1 is KGHSH, CDR2 LQKENI, per germline. The V segment lost 3 bases and the J segment 9 bases; nucleotides outside the gene matches: 6.

The genes are TRBV11-1 and TRBJ2-1; 8 positions agree with TRBD2. The CDR3 has 15 amino acids. From germline, CDR1 is SGHAT and CDR2 FQDESV (reference sequence). Losses at the gene ends were 1 base for V and 2 bases for J; bases not matched to a gene: 1. This CDR3 reads CASSLVRGAYNEQFF. Written as DNA, the CDR3 is TGTGCCAGCAGCTTAGTGCGGGGGGCCTACAATGAGCAGTTCTTC.

CDR3 loop: CASSLDRVETQYF. CDR3 sequence (DNA): TGCGCCAGCAGCTTAGACAGGGTAGAGACCCAGTACTTC. The gene calls are TRBV5-1 and TRBJ2-5; 7 bases fit TRBD1. This CDR3 is 13 amino acids long. The germline CDR1 and CDR2 sequences are SGHRS and YFSETQ. Trimming took 2 bases from V and 4 from J; bases not matched to a gene: 2.

This chain uses TRBV12-5 with TRBJ1-3; D is unclear. V gave up 5 bases and J gave up 0 bases, with 5 bases separating them. CDR3 length: 13 amino acids. CDR1 and CDR2 from the germline V gene are LGHNT and FRNRAP. CDR3 in amino acids: CASGPSSGNTIYF. As DNA, the CDR3 is TGTGCTAGTGGTCCCAGCTCTGGAAACACCATATATTTT.

V and J are TRBV11-3 and TRBJ2-1; tentatively, D is TRBD2 (6 bases). This CDR3 comprises 15 residues. Germline V gives CDR1 SGHNT, CDR2 YENEEA. Trimming cost V 5 bases and J 0 bases, with 11 bases left between them. CDR3 DNA: TGTGCCAGCAGCACGGACTACCACTCCTACAATGAGCAGTTCTTC. It codes for CASSTDYHSYNEQFF.

V gene TRBV19 combines with J gene TRBJ2-5; 7 positions match TRBD1. From germline, CDR1 is LNHDA and CDR2 SQIVND (reference sequence). The length of the CDR3 is 17 residues. The V and J ends lost 3 bases and 2 bases, in that order; junction bases with no gene match: 12. CDR3 residues: CASSIPTGRDRQETQYF. CDR3 DNA sequence: TGTGCCAGTAGTATCCCTACAGGACGGGACAGACAAGAGACCCAGTACTTC.

The chain combines TRBV15 with TRBJ2-5; 10 nucleotides match TRBD2. V gave up 1 base and J gave up 3 bases; unmatched junction bases: 2. This CDR3 comprises 15 residues. Germline V gene data show CDR1 as LNHNV and CDR2 as YYDKDF (reference sequence). The CDR3 bases are TGTGCCACCAGCAGAGGGACTAGCGGTGAAGAGACCCAGTACTTC. It codes for CATSRGTSGEETQYF.

The chain couples TRBV19 to TRBJ1-4, with a weak D call TRBD1 (5 bases). The CDR3 length is 15 residues. The V gene's germline CDR1 is LNHDA and CDR2 SQIVND (reference sequence). Trimming cost V 4 bases and J 7 bases, with 16 bases left between them. The CDR3 DNA sequence: TGTGCCAGTAGTAGGGGGACTCTTAGGGGTGAAAAACTGTTTTTT. This encodes CASSRGTLRGEKLFF.